This T cell receptor beta chain stems from a study of shared clonotypes between healthy human individuals. Study information: Two female and a few male donors aged 18 to 49 were enrolled.

The authors split each subset's genomic DNA evenly across several immunoSEQ plates. Methods used by the authors: Junction-only sequences without quality scores were provided by ImmunoSEQ, so filtering was different. The table came from immunoSEQ multiplex PCR; TCRdb's copy has only in-frame clones and leaves some out. The V and J calls and clone size are taken from that table; D and trimming were inferred from the DNA. Counted here are around 980,000 clones, around 78% occurring once; the ten biggest clones make up 0.5% to 0.65%. The material sequenced was memory CD4+ T cells from PBMCs. Noted subset: CD45RA-negative fraction. The TCR was taken from a man aged 18 to 29 in good health. Some clones in this sample may be carry-over from other donors' samples.

For the CDR3, the DNA is TGTGCCAGCAGTAGGACTAGCGCAACTTACAATGAGCAGTTCTTC. Its translation: CASSRTSATYNEQFF. This rearrangement joins TRBV12-1 to TRBJ2-1; the D call TRBD2 from the table was never checked on the DNA. TRBV12-1 is classified as a pseudogene. The CDR3 has 15 residues.